This T cell receptor beta chain is from a study of T cells after posttransplantation cyclophosphamide. The CDR3 extends over 16 amino acids. Germline V gives CDR1 SGHTA, CDR2 FQGNSA. V was pared by 0 bases and J by 2 bases, with 5 bases of the junction left unmatched. Ten or more counts support this clone. Busulfan-fludarabine conditioning, marrow transplant, and cyclophosphamide on days +3 and +4 were administered. Assay: immunoSEQ multiplex PCR; the TCRdb copy retains only in-frame clones and omits some. Sampling found some 16,000 clones, none seen once. The receptor was derived from a female patient aged 30-39 years who received an allogeneic stem cell transplant from a related donor, was CMV-positive, and had no GVHD. The graft donor may have contributed some T cells. V is TRBV7-2 and J is TRBJ2-7; TRBD2 matches 9 bases. This sample comprised PBMCs, obtained after allogeneic stem cell transplant with posttransplant cyclophosphamide. The DNA of the CDR3 is TGTGCCAGCAGCTTAGCCAGGTTAGCGGGGGCCTACGAGCAGTACTTC. This encodes CASSLARLAGAYEQYF.